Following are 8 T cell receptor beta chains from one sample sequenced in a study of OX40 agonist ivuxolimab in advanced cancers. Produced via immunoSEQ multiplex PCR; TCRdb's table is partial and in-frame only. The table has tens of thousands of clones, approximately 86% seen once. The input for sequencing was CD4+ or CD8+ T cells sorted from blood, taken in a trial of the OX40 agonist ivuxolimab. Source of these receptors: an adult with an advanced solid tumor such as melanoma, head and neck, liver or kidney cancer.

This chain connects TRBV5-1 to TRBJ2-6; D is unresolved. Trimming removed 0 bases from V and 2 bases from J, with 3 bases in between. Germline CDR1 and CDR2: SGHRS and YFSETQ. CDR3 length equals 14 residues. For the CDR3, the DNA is TGCGCCAGCAGCTTGGACACTGGGGCCAACGTCCTGACTTTC. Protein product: CASSLDTGANVLTF.

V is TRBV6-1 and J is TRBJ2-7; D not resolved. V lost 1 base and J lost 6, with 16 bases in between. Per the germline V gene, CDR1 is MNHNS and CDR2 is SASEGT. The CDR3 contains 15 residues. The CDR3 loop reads CASSEGGLKPPEQYF. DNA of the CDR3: TGTGCCAGCAGTGAAGGGGGTCTAAAACCGCCCGAGCAGTACTTC.

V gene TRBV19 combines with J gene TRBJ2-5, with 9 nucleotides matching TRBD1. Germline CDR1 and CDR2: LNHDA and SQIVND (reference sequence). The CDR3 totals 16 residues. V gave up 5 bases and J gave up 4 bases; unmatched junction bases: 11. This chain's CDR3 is CASSVHSGQGRETQYF. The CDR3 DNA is TGTGCCAGTAGTGTCCACAGCGGACAGGGGAGAGAGACCCAGTACTTC. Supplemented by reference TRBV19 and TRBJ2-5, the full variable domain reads DGGITQSPKYLFRKEGQNVTLSCEQNLNHDAMYWYRQDPGQGLRLIYYSQIVNDFQKGDIAEGYSVSREKKESFPLTVTSAQKNPTAFYLCASSVHSGQGRETQYFGPGTRLLVL.

The CDR3 region has the DNA TGCGCCAGCAAAGGACAGGGGGCGCAGACTGAAGCTTTCTTT. The encoded protein is CASKGQGAQTEAFF. The J gene is TRBJ1-1, the V gene TRBV5-1; TRBD1 agrees at 11 bases. This CDR3 is built from 14 residues. CDR1 is SGHRS, CDR2 YFSETQ, per germline. J lost 5 bases, V lost 6 bases, and 6 bases had no gene match.

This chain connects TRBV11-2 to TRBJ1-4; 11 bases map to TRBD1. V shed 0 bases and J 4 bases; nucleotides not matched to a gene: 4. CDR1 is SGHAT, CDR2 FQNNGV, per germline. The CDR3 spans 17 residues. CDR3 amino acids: CASSLDRDRGVNEKLFF. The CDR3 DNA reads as TGTGCCAGCAGCTTAGATCGGGACAGGGGGGTTAATGAAAAACTGTTTTTT.

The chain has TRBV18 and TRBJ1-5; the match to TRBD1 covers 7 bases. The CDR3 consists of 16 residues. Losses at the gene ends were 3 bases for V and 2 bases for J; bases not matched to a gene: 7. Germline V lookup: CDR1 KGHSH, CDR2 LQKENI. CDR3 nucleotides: TGTGCCAGCTCACCTTCTTCAGGACAGGGCAATCAGCCCCAGCATTTT. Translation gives CASSPSSGQGNQPQHF.

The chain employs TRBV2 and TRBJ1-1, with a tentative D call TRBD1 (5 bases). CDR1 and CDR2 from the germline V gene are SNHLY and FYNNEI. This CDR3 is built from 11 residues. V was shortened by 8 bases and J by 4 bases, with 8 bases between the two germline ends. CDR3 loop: CASDGGTEAFF. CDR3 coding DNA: TGTGCCAGCGACGGGGGCACTGAAGCTTTCTTT.

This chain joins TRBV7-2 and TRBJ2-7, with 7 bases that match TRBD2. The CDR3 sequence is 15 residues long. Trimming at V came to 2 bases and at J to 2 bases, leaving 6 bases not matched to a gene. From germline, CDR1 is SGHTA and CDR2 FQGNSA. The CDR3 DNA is TGTGCCAGCAGCTTAAAAAGCGGGGTGACCTACGAGCAGTACTTC. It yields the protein CASSLKSGVTYEQYF.